One and the same sample provided the 21 T cell receptor beta chains below, sequenced in a study of response to subunit inactivated influenza vaccine. One entry per CDR3 protein, called by TCRdb with MiXCR from the RT-PCR reads. The data contain about 700,000 distinct CDR3 sequences, roughly 14% of them singletons. The specimen was PBMCs from blood, collected roughly 12 days after vaccination. The receptors originated from a man in his forties or fifties who received an inactivated influenza vaccine.

This clonotype was found many times. This chain joins TRBV29-1 and TRBJ2-1; 7 nucleotides line up with TRBD2. CDR3 length equals 15 residues. Germline loops: CDR1 SQVTM, CDR2 ANQGSEA. After removal of 5 bases from V and 6 bases from J, the junction contained 13 bases not matched to a gene. As DNA, the CDR3 is TGCAGCGTTCCGGGGTTGGGAGGGATTCTCAATGAGCAGTTCTTC. Translating gives CSVPGLGGILNEQFF.

This clonotype was found a few times. The chain recombines TRBV3-1 with TRBJ1-1, with 8 bases aligning to TRBD1. J gave up 3 bases and V 8 bases, and 8 bases lay outside the gene matches. CDR1 is LGHDT and CDR2 is YNNKEL in the germline V gene (reference sequence). The CDR3 sequence is 14 residues long. The CDR3 sequence: CASAMGQAYTEAFF. CDR3 sequence (DNA): TGTGCCAGCGCGATGGGACAGGCCTACACTGAAGCTTTCTTT.

This clonotype was detected only a few times. This chain connects TRBV20-1 to TRBJ2-7; the match to TRBD2 covers 9 bases. This CDR3 region has 16 residues. The germline V gene has CDR1 DFQATT and CDR2 SNEGSKA (reference sequence). Losses at the gene ends were 6 bases for V and 3 bases for J; bases not matched to a gene: 15. In DNA form, the CDR3 reads TGCAGTGCCGGGATCCTCCGGGCTAGCGGGATCTACGAGCAGTACTTC. Translated, it gives CSAGILRASGIYEQYF.

J is TRBJ2-7 and V is TRBV30; TRBD2 is a possible D gene (5 bases). The CDR3 runs 14 residues. V was clipped by 2 bases and J by 3 bases, with 14 bases between them. The germline V gene encodes CDR1 GTSNPN and CDR2 SVGIG (reference sequence). CDR3 DNA sequence: TGTGCCTGGAGTATGGGTTTCGGGGACTACGAGCAGTACTTC. Translating it yields CAWSMGFGDYEQYF.

This chain links TRBV4-1 with TRBJ2-1; D remains ambiguous. This CDR3 is built from 15 residues. Per the germline V gene, CDR1 is MGHRA and CDR2 is YSYEKL. Trimming stripped 1 base from V and 0 bases from J, with 7 bases between. The CDR3 protein is CASSQGRFSYNEQFF. As DNA, the CDR3 is TGCGCCAGCAGCCAAGGGCGGTTCTCCTACAATGAGCAGTTCTTC.

This clonotype was counted ten times or more. The chain is built from TRBV7-2 and TRBJ1-5, with a weak D call TRBD1 (6 bases). CDR3 length: 14 residues. Deletions cut 5 bases from V and 4 bases from J, with 12 bases between. Germline values: CDR1 SGHTA, CDR2 FQGNSA. The CDR3 sequence is CASSRTGPNQPQHF. For the CDR3, the DNA is TGTGCCAGCAGCCGTACAGGGCCGAATCAGCCCCAGCATTTT.

This clonotype was counted ten times or more. This chain's CDR3 is CASSLTREYEQYF. The CDR3, as DNA: TGCGCCAGCAGCTTGACGCGGGAGTACGAGCAGTACTTC. The chain is built from TRBV5-1 and TRBJ2-7; 7 bases align to TRBD2. The V and J ends lost 1 base and 4 bases, in that order; junction bases with no gene match: 2. Germline CDR1 SGHRS, CDR2 YFSETQ. CDR3 length equals 13 residues.

This clonotype turned up a few times. The rearrangement uses TRBV12-3 or TRBV12-4 and TRBJ2-3; 10 bases match TRBD1. The CDR3 contains 16 residues. J gave up 1 base and V 3 bases, and 4 bases lay outside the gene matches. The CDR3 here is CASSFPGQGRTDTQYF. The CDR3 DNA sequence: TGTGCCAGCAGTTTTCCGGGACAGGGGCGCACAGATACGCAGTATTTT.

This CDR3 is CASGDRGPADTQYF. The CDR3 nucleotides are TGTGCCAGCGGCGACAGGGGGCCGGCAGATACGCAGTATTTT. This chain uses TRBV27 with TRBJ2-3, with 10 bases matching TRBD1. The CDR3 is 14 residues long. The trim removed 8 bases at V and 4 bases at J, leaving 6 bases unmatched. Germline V gene sequence: CDR1 MNHEY, CDR2 SMNVEV (reference sequence).

The genes are TRBV24-1 and TRBJ2-7; maybe TRBD1 (5 bases). CDR1 is KGHDR, CDR2 SFDVKD, per germline. The CDR3 contains 13 residues. Trimming took off 5 bases at V and 7 bases at J, with 14 bases between the two ends. The CDR3 here is CATSVTGDQEQYF. The CDR3 DNA sequence: TGTGCCACCAGTGTAACAGGCGATCAGGAGCAGTACTTC.

This clonotype was detected a few times. The genes are TRBV6-5 and TRBJ1-4; maybe TRBD1 (6 bases). The germline V gene encodes CDR1 MNHEY and CDR2 SVGAGI. V was shortened by 2 bases and J by 3 bases, with 10 bases between the two germline ends. The CDR3 spans 15 residues. CDR3 sequence reads: CASSYGGAANEKLFF. CDR3 DNA sequence: TGTGCCAGCAGTTACGGGGGGGCGGCTAATGAAAAACTGTTTTTT.

The chain is built from TRBV3-1 and TRBJ1-4; the match to TRBD1 covers 10 bases. Germline V gives CDR1 LGHDT, CDR2 YNNKEL (reference sequence). This CDR3 comprises 16 residues. Trimming at V came to 3 bases and at J to 8 bases, leaving 9 bases not matched to a gene. This chain's CDR3 is CASSQDRTGGGEKLFF. CDR3 nucleotides: TGTGCCAGCAGCCAGGATAGGACAGGGGGAGGCGAAAAACTGTTTTTT.

This clonotype was seen at least ten times. This rearrangement joins TRBV20-1 to TRBJ1-5; D not certain. CDR3 size: 12 residues. The germline CDR1 and CDR2 sequences are DFQATT and SNEGSKA (reference sequence). V was trimmed by 0 bases and J by 2 bases, leaving 2 bases between them. This CDR3 reads CSARDGNQPQHF. The CDR3, as DNA: TGCAGTGCTAGAGATGGCAATCAGCCCCAGCATTTT.

The rearrangement links TRBV6-2 or TRBV6-3 to TRBJ2-4, with D perhaps being TRBD1 or TRBD2 (5 bases each). CDR1 MNHEY and CDR2 SVGEGT come from the germline V gene. Trimming removed 2 bases at V and 6 bases at J, with 5 bases between. This CDR3 is built from 12 residues. This CDR3 is CASSYGTNIQYF. The CDR3 DNA sequence: TGTGCCAGCAGTTACGGGACAAACATTCAGTACTTC.

This clonotype was picked up many times. The CDR3 nucleotides read TGTGCCAGCAGTTTTAGGGGGGCCCTAGGTGGCGGGGCCAACGTCCTGACTTTC. Encoded protein: CASSFRGALGGGANVLTF. This chain uses TRBV6-5 with TRBJ2-6; D assignment may be TRBD1 or TRBD2 (6 bases each). CDR1 is MNHEY, CDR2 SVGAGI, per germline. Trimming shortened V by 4 bases and J by 4 bases, and 20 bases separated the two germline ends. The CDR3 is 18 amino acids.

This clonotype came up a few times. The rearrangement joins TRBV30 to TRBJ2-7, with D perhaps TRBD1 (6 bases). CDR3 length equals 14 residues. V was cut by 2 bases and J by 2 bases, with 13 bases left in between. CDR1 and CDR2 (germline): GTSNPN, SVGIG (reference sequence). The CDR3 loop is CAWSSAGAPYEQYF. The CDR3 region has the DNA TGTGCCTGGAGTTCTGCAGGGGCTCCCTACGAGCAGTACTTC.

Remarks on this clonotype: A read error may be the cause here, since a much bigger clone is one base away. The J gene is TRBJ2-2, the V gene TRBV15; tentative D call: TRBD1 (5 bases). Germline loops: CDR1 LNHNV, CDR2 YYDKDF (reference sequence). Trimming left V 7 bases short and J 1 base short, with 10 bases between. CDR3 length equals 14 residues. The DNA of the CDR3 is TGTGCCACCACACTTACAGGGAACACCGGGGAGCTGTTTTTT. Its translation: CATTLTGNTGELFF.

This clonotype has only a few counts. The chain is built from TRBV4-1 and TRBJ2-3, with 8 positions matching TRBD1. Trimming removed 4 bases from V and 5 bases from J; junction bases left unmatched: 8. The CDR3 loop spans 15 amino acids. The germline V gene has CDR1 MGHRA and CDR2 YSYEKL. The CDR3 spells CASSLRLQGVDTQYF. CDR3 DNA sequence: TGCGCCAGCAGCCTAAGGTTACAGGGGGTAGATACGCAGTATTTT.

In this sample, this clonotype turned up a few times. The chain carries TRBV5-1 and TRBJ1-1; no firm D call. CDR3 length: 13 residues. Germline-derived CDR1 and CDR2 are SGHRS and YFSETQ. V lost 0 bases, J lost 4 bases, and 7 bases lay in between. The CDR3 bases are TGCGCCAGCAGCTTGGCTCCGGCCACTGAAGCTTTCTTT. As protein: CASSLAPATEAFF.

A few counts support this clonotype. The chain links TRBV10-3 to TRBJ2-3, with a possible D match to TRBD2 (5 bases). The CDR3 is made up of 15 amino acids. The ends were cut back, 3 bases at V and 2 bases at J, with 12 bases in the middle. The germline CDR1 and CDR2 sequences are ENHRY and SYGVKD. The CDR3 DNA is TGTGCCATCAGTGAAAGAGGGAAGGCCACAGATACGCAGTATTTT. Its translation is CAISERGKATDTQYF.

This clonotype was seen a handful of times. The gene calls are TRBV18 and TRBJ2-1; 8 positions match TRBD2. CDR1 is KGHSH and CDR2 is LQKENI in the germline V gene. V lost 1 base and J lost 9; bases outside the gene matches: 8. The CDR3 spans 15 residues. CDR3 in amino acids: CASSPRSSGLGEQFF. As DNA, the CDR3 is TGTGCCAGCTCACCACGGTCTAGCGGGCTCGGTGAGCAGTTCTTC.